At least ten counts were recorded for the clone carrying this T cell receptor (beta chain). Its antigen is undetermined. The entry originates in a study of T cells in Graves' hyperthyroidism and ophthalmopathy. TCR beta CDR3 region amplification was performed from RNA transcripts. The TCR CDR3 was amplified in a first-round RT-PCR using the HTBI primer set. TCRdb analysed the multiplex PCR reads with MiXCR anew, one entry per CDR3 protein. The sample has around 420,000 distinct CDR3 sequences, 15% to 19% seen once. Study-wide findings and caveats: Researchers report that a 13 V-J model separated ophthalmopathy from stable hyperthyroidism.

No progression to ophthalmopathy during 18 months of follow-up defined stable disease. Uncontrolled infections, other autoimmune diseases, pregnancy or lactation led to exclusion of patients. PBMCs were collected from a 10 ml volume of fresh peripheral blood. Trimming removed 2 bases from V and 6 bases from J, with 16 bases in between. This CDR3 spans 15 amino acids. Germline V gene data show CDR1 as SNHLY and CDR2 as FYNNEI. Sequenced sample: blood. The receptor was isolated from a young woman with Graves' hyperthyroidism. This chain uses TRBV2 with TRBJ1-1, with D possibly being TRBD1 (6 bases). The CDR3 DNA is TGTGCCAGCAGTGAATGGGGGCAGGTTTCACCTGAAGCTTTCTTT. Translation: CASSEWGQVSPEAFF.